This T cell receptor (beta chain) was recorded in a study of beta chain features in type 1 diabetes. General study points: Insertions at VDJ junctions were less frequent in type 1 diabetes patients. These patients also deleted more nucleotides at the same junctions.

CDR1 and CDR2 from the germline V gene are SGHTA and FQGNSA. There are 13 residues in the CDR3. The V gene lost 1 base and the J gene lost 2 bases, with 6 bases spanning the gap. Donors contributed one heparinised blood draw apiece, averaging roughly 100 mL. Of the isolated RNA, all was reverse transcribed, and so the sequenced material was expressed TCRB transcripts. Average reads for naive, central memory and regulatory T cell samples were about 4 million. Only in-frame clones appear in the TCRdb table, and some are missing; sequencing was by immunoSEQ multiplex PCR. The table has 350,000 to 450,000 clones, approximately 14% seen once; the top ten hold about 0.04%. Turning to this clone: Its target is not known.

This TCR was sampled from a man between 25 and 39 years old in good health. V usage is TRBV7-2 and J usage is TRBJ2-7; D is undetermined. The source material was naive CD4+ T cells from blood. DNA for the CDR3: TGTGCCAGCAGCTTAGGTGTAGCCTACGAGCAGTACTTC. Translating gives CASSLGVAYEQYF. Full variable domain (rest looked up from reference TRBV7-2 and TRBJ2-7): GAGVSQSPSNKVTEKGKDVELRCDPISGHTALYWYRQSLGQGLEFLIYFQGNSAPDKSGLPSDRFSAERTGGSVSTLTIQRTQQEDSAVYLCASSLGVAYEQYFGPGTRLTVT.